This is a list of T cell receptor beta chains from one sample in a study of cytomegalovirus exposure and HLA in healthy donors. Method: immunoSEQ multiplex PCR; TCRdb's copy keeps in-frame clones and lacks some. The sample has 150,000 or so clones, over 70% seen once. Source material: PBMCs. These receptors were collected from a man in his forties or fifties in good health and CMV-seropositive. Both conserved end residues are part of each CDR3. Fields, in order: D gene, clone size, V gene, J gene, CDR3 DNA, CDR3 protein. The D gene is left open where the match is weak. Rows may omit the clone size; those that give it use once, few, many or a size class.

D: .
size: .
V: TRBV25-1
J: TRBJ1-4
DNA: TGTGCCAGCAGTGATTATCCTCACAGTGAAAAACTGTTTTTT
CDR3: CASSDYPHSEKLFF

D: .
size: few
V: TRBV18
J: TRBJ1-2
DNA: TGTGCCAGCTCACCACCCCGGCAGGGCCCCACCTATGGCTACACCTTC
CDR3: CASSPPRQGPTYGYTF

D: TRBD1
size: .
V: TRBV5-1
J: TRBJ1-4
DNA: TGCGCCAGCAGCCCTGCGGGACAGCAAGGAGAAAAACTGTTTTTT
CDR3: CASSPAGQQGEKLFF

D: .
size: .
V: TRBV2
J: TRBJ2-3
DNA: TGTGCCAGCAGGGGGACACAGGGCCCAGATACGCAGTATTTT
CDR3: CASRGTQGPDTQYF

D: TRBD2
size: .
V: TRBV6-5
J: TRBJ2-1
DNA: TGTGCCAGCAGTTACGGGGAACTAGCGGGGAACAATGAGCAGTTCTTC
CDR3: CASSYGELAGNNEQFF

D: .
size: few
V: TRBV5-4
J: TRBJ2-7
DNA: TGTGCCAGCAGCCGGACAGCATCCTACGAGCAGTACTTC
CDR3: CASSRTASYEQYF

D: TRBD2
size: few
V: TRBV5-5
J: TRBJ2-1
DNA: TGTGCCAGCAGCTTGGTAGGTAGCGGGGCCTCCTACAATGAGCAGTTCTTC
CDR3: CASSLVGSGASYNEQFF

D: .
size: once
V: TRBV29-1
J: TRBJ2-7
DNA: TGCAGCGTTTCCCGCCCCAGCTCCTACGAGCAGTACTTC
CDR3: CSVSRPSSYEQYF

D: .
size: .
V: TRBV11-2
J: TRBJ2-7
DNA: TGTGCCAGCAGCTTAGTAGGATTGGGTAGCCCCCTCTACGAGCAGTACTTC
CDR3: CASSLVGLGSPLYEQYF

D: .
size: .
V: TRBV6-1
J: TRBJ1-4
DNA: TGTGCCAGCTTTTCGGAGTCAACTAATGAAAAACTGTTTTTT
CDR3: CASFSESTNEKLFF

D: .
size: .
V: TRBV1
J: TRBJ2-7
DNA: TGCACCAGCAGCCAAGACTGGGAGGGGTTCCACGAGCAGTACTTC
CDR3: CTSSQDWEGFHEQYF

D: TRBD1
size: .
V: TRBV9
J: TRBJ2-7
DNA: TGTGCCAGCAGCGTATCGGTACAGGGGGAAGAGCAGTACTTC
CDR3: CASSVSVQGEEQYF

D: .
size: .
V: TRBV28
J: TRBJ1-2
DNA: TGTGCCAGCAGTTCCCGGGGAGGACGGATCTATGGCTACACCTTC
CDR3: CASSSRGGRIYGYTF

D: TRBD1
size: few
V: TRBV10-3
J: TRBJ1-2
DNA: TGTGCCACCCAGGCCGGGACAGGGGGCAGTGGCTACACCTTC
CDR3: CATQAGTGGSGYTF

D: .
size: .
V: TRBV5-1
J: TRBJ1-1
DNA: TGCGCCAGCAGCTCACAGGGGAACACTGAAGCTTTCTTT
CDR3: CASSSQGNTEAFF

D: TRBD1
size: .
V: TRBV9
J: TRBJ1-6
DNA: TGTGCCAGCAGCGGACAGGGCGGTAATTCACCCCTCCACTTT
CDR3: CASSGQGGNSPLHF

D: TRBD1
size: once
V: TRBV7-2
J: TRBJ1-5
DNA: TGTGCCAGCAGCCGTGACAGGGAATACGGGGCAGGCCAGAATCAGCCCCAGCATTTT
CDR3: CASSRDREYGAGQNQPQHF

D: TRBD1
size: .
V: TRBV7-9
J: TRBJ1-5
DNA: TGTGCCAGCAGCTCGGGACAGGGGTTCAGCAATCAGCCCCAGCATTTT
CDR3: CASSSGQGFSNQPQHF

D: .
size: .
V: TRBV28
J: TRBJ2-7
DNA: TGTGCCAGCAGTCCACAGACAGTAAACTACGAGCAGTACTTC
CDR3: CASSPQTVNYEQYF

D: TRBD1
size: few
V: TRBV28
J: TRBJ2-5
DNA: TGTGCCAGCAGTTTTTCTAGGGGTGGGGACAGGGGAGAGACCCAGTACTTC
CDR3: CASSFSRGGDRGETQYF

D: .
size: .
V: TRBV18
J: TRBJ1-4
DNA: TGTGCCAGCTCACCAACCGGGGTAATAAGTGAAAAACTGTTTTTT
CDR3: CASSPTGVISEKLFF

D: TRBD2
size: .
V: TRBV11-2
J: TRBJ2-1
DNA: TGTGCCAGCAGCTTAGAAGCTAGCGGGAGCCTCTCCTACAATGAGCAGTTCTTC
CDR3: CASSLEASGSLSYNEQFF

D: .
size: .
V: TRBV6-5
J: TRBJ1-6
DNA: TGTGCCAGCAGCCCAGGATCCTATAATTCACCCCTCCACTTT
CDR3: CASSPGSYNSPLHF

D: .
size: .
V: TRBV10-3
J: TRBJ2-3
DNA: TGTGCCATCGGTCGGGATTCTACAAGCACAGATACGCAGTATTTT
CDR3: CAIGRDSTSTDTQYF